This is a list of T cell receptor beta chains from one sample in a study of human T cells and chemical hapten exposure. TCRdb itself ran the RACE reads through MiXCR, one entry per CDR3 protein. The sample yields approximately 72,000 distinct CDR3 sequences, more than 9.5% seen once. The sequenced sample was whole blood, obtained in connection with sensitization to the hapten diphenylcyclopropenone (DPC). Receptors originate from a woman between 45 and 60 years old with alopecia areata. Some clones in this sample may be carry-over from other donors' samples. Both conserved end residues are part of each CDR3. D genes are given only for firm matches. Only some rows state a clone size, as once, few, many or a class for expanded clones.

v_gene: TRBV13
j_gene: TRBJ2-5
d_gene: TRBD1
abundance: many
CDR3nt: TGTGCCAGCAGCAAACGACAGGGCCCGCTGGAGACCCAGTACTTC
CDR3aa: CASSKRQGPLETQYF

v_gene: TRBV20-1
j_gene: TRBJ2-1
d_gene: TRBD2
abundance: many
CDR3nt: TGCAGTGCTCCTACGACTAGCGGGAGGGCCTACAATGAGCAGTTCTTC
CDR3aa: CSAPTTSGRAYNEQFF

v_gene: TRBV12-3/TRBV12-4
j_gene: TRBJ1-5
d_gene: .
abundance: many
CDR3nt: TGTGCCAGCAGTTTAAAGGGGGATCAGCCCCAGCATTTT
CDR3aa: CASSLKGDQPQHF

v_gene: TRBV7-9
j_gene: TRBJ2-7
d_gene: TRBD2
abundance: few
CDR3nt: TGTGCCAGCAGCTCCTTAGAAGCGGGAGGAACCTACGAGCAGTACTTC
CDR3aa: CASSSLEAGGTYEQYF

v_gene: TRBV3-1
j_gene: TRBJ2-7
d_gene: .
abundance: .
CDR3nt: TGTGCCAGCAGCCAAGCGACTAAGAACTACGAGCAGTACTTC
CDR3aa: CASSQATKNYEQYF

v_gene: TRBV12-3/TRBV12-4
j_gene: TRBJ2-1
d_gene: TRBD2
abundance: many
CDR3nt: TGTGCCAGCAGGTGGACTAGCGGGGGCCTTCACCTTTACAATGAGCAGTTCTTC
CDR3aa: CASRWTSGGLHLYNEQFF

v_gene: TRBV3-1
j_gene: TRBJ1-5
d_gene: TRBD1
abundance: .
CDR3nt: TGTGCCAGCAGTCCAACACAGGGGTTTGCTCAGCCCCAGCATTTT
CDR3aa: CASSPTQGFAQPQHF

v_gene: TRBV18
j_gene: TRBJ1-6
d_gene: TRBD1
abundance: few
CDR3nt: TGTGCCAGCTCACCAGGGACAGCCTCTAATTCACCCCTCCACTTT
CDR3aa: CASSPGTASNSPLHF

v_gene: TRBV6-5
j_gene: TRBJ2-3
d_gene: TRBD2
abundance: many
CDR3nt: TGTGCCAGCAGTATGATAGCGGGGGGGCCTGTTCGAACAGATACGCAGTATTTT
CDR3aa: CASSMIAGGPVRTDTQYF

v_gene: TRBV3-1
j_gene: TRBJ2-7
d_gene: .
abundance: many
CDR3nt: TGTGCCAGCAGCCAAGGGGTGCGAGCGGTACACGAGCAGTACTTC
CDR3aa: CASSQGVRAVHEQYF

v_gene: TRBV5-1
j_gene: TRBJ1-2
d_gene: .
abundance: .
CDR3nt: TGCGCCACCACGGATGGACGTGGCAGGTATGGCTACACCTTC
CDR3aa: CATTDGRGRYGYTF

v_gene: TRBV28
j_gene: TRBJ1-2
d_gene: TRBD1
abundance: once
CDR3nt: TGTGCCAGCAGTTTCCTCATCCGGGACAGGGGGCCTTTTGGCTATGGCTACACCTTC
CDR3aa: CASSFLIRDRGPFGYGYTF

v_gene: TRBV18
j_gene: TRBJ2-5
d_gene: .
abundance: .
CDR3nt: TGTGCCAGCTCACCACAAACTCAAGAGACCCAGTACTTC
CDR3aa: CASSPQTQETQYF

v_gene: TRBV6-6
j_gene: TRBJ1-1
d_gene: .
abundance: .
CDR3nt: TGTGCCAGCAGTTTCGGGGGACGACTGAACACTGAAGCTTTCTTT
CDR3aa: CASSFGGRLNTEAFF

v_gene: TRBV9
j_gene: TRBJ2-3
d_gene: TRBD2
abundance: few
CDR3nt: TGTGCCAGCAGCGTACTAGCGGGAGGCACAGATACGCAGTATTTT
CDR3aa: CASSVLAGGTDTQYF

v_gene: TRBV7-9
j_gene: TRBJ2-5
d_gene: .
abundance: few
CDR3nt: TGTGCCAGCAGCTTGGCGGGACTCACACAAGAGACCCAGTACTTC
CDR3aa: CASSLAGLTQETQYF

v_gene: TRBV7-2
j_gene: TRBJ1-1
d_gene: .
abundance: .
CDR3nt: TGTGCCAGCAGCTTACAGACAGGCGAGGTGACTGAAGCTTTCTTT
CDR3aa: CASSLQTGEVTEAFF

v_gene: TRBV6-4
j_gene: TRBJ2-1
d_gene: TRBD2
abundance: many
CDR3nt: TGTGCCAGCTCCCATGGGGGGGAGGATTACAATGAGCAGTTCTTC
CDR3aa: CASSHGGEDYNEQFF

v_gene: TRBV6-2/TRBV6-3
j_gene: TRBJ1-1
d_gene: .
abundance: many
CDR3nt: TGTGCCAGCAGTTGGGGTAAGAACACTGAAGCTTTCTTT
CDR3aa: CASSWGKNTEAFF

v_gene: TRBV12-3/TRBV12-4
j_gene: TRBJ1-5
d_gene: .
abundance: few
CDR3nt: TGTGCCAGCAGTTTAATGGTGCAGCCCCAGCATTTT
CDR3aa: CASSLMVQPQHF

v_gene: TRBV28
j_gene: TRBJ1-5
d_gene: .
abundance: few
CDR3nt: TGTGCCAGTACGGACAGAGGAAATCAGCCCCAGCATTTT
CDR3aa: CASTDRGNQPQHF

v_gene: TRBV6-2/TRBV6-3
j_gene: TRBJ2-3
d_gene: .
abundance: .
CDR3nt: TGTGCCAGCAGTGGCAGAGGGGCGACAGATACGCAGTATTTT
CDR3aa: CASSGRGATDTQYF

v_gene: TRBV12-3/TRBV12-4
j_gene: TRBJ1-2
d_gene: .
abundance: many
CDR3nt: TGTGCCAGCAGTGCCAGACAGGAGAGCTATGGCTACACCTTC
CDR3aa: CASSARQESYGYTF

v_gene: TRBV6-1
j_gene: TRBJ2-2
d_gene: .
abundance: few
CDR3nt: TGTGCCAGCATTAGGGGGGGCCACACCGGGGAGCTGTTTTTT
CDR3aa: CASIRGGHTGELFF

v_gene: TRBV7-9
j_gene: TRBJ2-4
d_gene: TRBD2
abundance: .
CDR3nt: TGTGCCAGCAGCCGGAGCGGGGGGGAAAACATTCAGTACTTC
CDR3aa: CASSRSGGENIQYF

v_gene: TRBV28
j_gene: TRBJ2-7
d_gene: TRBD2
abundance: few
CDR3nt: TGTGCCAGCAGCGGCAGCGGGGGACCCGAAGCCTACGAGCAGTACTTC
CDR3aa: CASSGSGGPEAYEQYF

v_gene: TRBV11-2
j_gene: TRBJ2-1
d_gene: TRBD2
abundance: .
CDR3nt: TGTGCCAGCAGCTTATTTAGCGGGAGTAAGTGGAATGAGCAGTTCTTC
CDR3aa: CASSLFSGSKWNEQFF

v_gene: TRBV11-2
j_gene: TRBJ2-6
d_gene: .
abundance: .
CDR3nt: TGTGCCAGCAGCTTAACGTCCTACTCTGGGGCCAACGTCCTGACTTTC
CDR3aa: CASSLTSYSGANVLTF

v_gene: TRBV11-2
j_gene: TRBJ1-2
d_gene: TRBD1
abundance: many
CDR3nt: TGTGCCAGCAGCTTTTCAGGGACAGGGGGCGCGGAGGGCTATGGCTACACCTTC
CDR3aa: CASSFSGTGGAEGYGYTF

v_gene: TRBV29-1
j_gene: TRBJ2-2
d_gene: .
abundance: many
CDR3nt: TGCAGCGTTGATGTCACCGCCGGGGAGCTGTTTTTT
CDR3aa: CSVDVTAGELFF

v_gene: TRBV7-6
j_gene: TRBJ2-5
d_gene: TRBD1
abundance: many
CDR3nt: TGTGCCAGCAGCGTGGGACAGCAAGAGACCCAGTACTTC
CDR3aa: CASSVGQQETQYF

v_gene: TRBV29-1
j_gene: TRBJ1-1
d_gene: .
abundance: few
CDR3nt: TGCAGCGTTGATGAGACAGATCGGGCTTTCTTT
CDR3aa: CSVDETDRAFF

v_gene: TRBV29-1
j_gene: TRBJ1-2
d_gene: TRBD1
abundance: .
CDR3nt: TGCAGCGTGAGCAACAGGGGGGCGAATGGCTACACCTTC
CDR3aa: CSVSNRGANGYTF

v_gene: TRBV12-3/TRBV12-4
j_gene: TRBJ2-1
d_gene: .
abundance: few
CDR3nt: TGTGCCAGCAGTGCAGGGACCTACAATGAGCAGTTCTTC
CDR3aa: CASSAGTYNEQFF

v_gene: TRBV7-9
j_gene: TRBJ2-7
d_gene: .
abundance: .
CDR3nt: TGTGCCAGCAGCCCGACCGACGGAAATAAGCACTTC
CDR3aa: CASSPTDGNKHF

v_gene: TRBV10-3
j_gene: TRBJ2-7
d_gene: TRBD1
abundance: many
CDR3nt: TGTGCCATCGGGACCGGGACAGGGACCGGCGAGCAGTACTTC
CDR3aa: CAIGTGTGTGEQYF

v_gene: TRBV12-3/TRBV12-4
j_gene: TRBJ1-4
d_gene: TRBD1
abundance: .
CDR3nt: TGTGCCAGCAGTTTTCGGAGGGGACAGGGTAATGAAAAACTGTTTTTT
CDR3aa: CASSFRRGQGNEKLFF

v_gene: TRBV29-1
j_gene: TRBJ1-3
d_gene: .
abundance: few
CDR3nt: TGCAGCGTCGCGCGGGACCCGAGCTCTGGAAACACCATATATTTT
CDR3aa: CSVARDPSSGNTIYF

v_gene: TRBV12-3/TRBV12-4
j_gene: TRBJ2-3
d_gene: TRBD1
abundance: few
CDR3nt: TGTGCCAGCAGTTCGACAGGGTACACAGATACGCAGTATTTT
CDR3aa: CASSSTGYTDTQYF

v_gene: TRBV4-2
j_gene: TRBJ1-5
d_gene: .
abundance: .
CDR3nt: TGTGCCAGCAGCCCTGACGGGAATCAGCCCCAGCATTTT
CDR3aa: CASSPDGNQPQHF

v_gene: TRBV7-2
j_gene: TRBJ1-2
d_gene: .
abundance: many
CDR3nt: TGTGCCAGCAGCTTAGAATTATCAGGGAGCTATGGCTACACCTTC
CDR3aa: CASSLELSGSYGYTF

v_gene: TRBV5-1
j_gene: TRBJ2-1
d_gene: TRBD2
abundance: .
CDR3nt: TGCGCCAGCAGCACTAGCGGGGGGGCCACTGAGCAGTTCTTC
CDR3aa: CASSTSGGATEQFF

v_gene: TRBV6-6
j_gene: TRBJ2-5
d_gene: .
abundance: few
CDR3nt: TGTGCCAGCAGTTACAACATCCAAGAGACCCAGTACTTC
CDR3aa: CASSYNIQETQYF

v_gene: TRBV4-1
j_gene: TRBJ2-7
d_gene: TRBD1
abundance: few
CDR3nt: TGCGCCAGCAGCCAAGAGCCGGACAGGCCCTACGAGCAGTACTTC
CDR3aa: CASSQEPDRPYEQYF

v_gene: TRBV5-1
j_gene: TRBJ2-3
d_gene: .
abundance: .
CDR3nt: TGCGCCAGCAGCCGTCCCGACAGGACAGATACGCAGTATTTT
CDR3aa: CASSRPDRTDTQYF

v_gene: TRBV5-1
j_gene: TRBJ2-3
d_gene: .
abundance: many
CDR3nt: TGCGCCAGCAGCTTGGCCCAGCAGACCGACACAGATACGCAGTATTTT
CDR3aa: CASSLAQQTDTDTQYF

v_gene: TRBV7-2
j_gene: TRBJ2-1
d_gene: .
abundance: few
CDR3nt: TGTGCCAGCAGCCCACCCGGGGCTAGCTCCTACAATGAGCAGTTCTTC
CDR3aa: CASSPPGASSYNEQFF

v_gene: TRBV28
j_gene: TRBJ2-3
d_gene: .
abundance: many
CDR3nt: TGTGCCACCCGGGCGGAAGATACGCAGTATTTT
CDR3aa: CATRAEDTQYF

v_gene: TRBV5-1
j_gene: TRBJ2-1
d_gene: .
abundance: .
CDR3nt: TGCGCCAGCAGCTTGGATCCCGGGAGTGAGCAGTTCTTC
CDR3aa: CASSLDPGSEQFF

v_gene: TRBV18
j_gene: TRBJ2-1
d_gene: .
abundance: .
CDR3nt: TGTGCCAGCTCACCATTCAATCAGGGCAATGAGCAGTTCTTC
CDR3aa: CASSPFNQGNEQFF

v_gene: TRBV7-8
j_gene: TRBJ2-2
d_gene: .
abundance: many
CDR3nt: TGTGCCAGCAGCCCGACAAGAATGAAACCCGGGGAGCTGTTTTTT
CDR3aa: CASSPTRMKPGELFF

v_gene: TRBV20-1
j_gene: TRBJ1-1
d_gene: .
abundance: many
CDR3nt: TGCAGTGCCGTAATAGGGAACACTGAAGCTTTCTTT
CDR3aa: CSAVIGNTEAFF

v_gene: TRBV7-2
j_gene: TRBJ1-1
d_gene: .
abundance: .
CDR3nt: TGTGCCAGCAGCTTAGCGCAGATTGAAGCTTTCTTT
CDR3aa: CASSLAQIEAFF

v_gene: TRBV19
j_gene: TRBJ1-2
d_gene: .
abundance: .
CDR3nt: TGTGCCAGTAGTACCCTGCAGTCGGCTTATGGCTACACCTTC
CDR3aa: CASSTLQSAYGYTF

v_gene: TRBV7-9
j_gene: TRBJ2-1
d_gene: TRBD2
abundance: many
CDR3nt: TGTGCCAGCAGCTTAGGCGGGAGGGAAGATGAGCAGTTCTTC
CDR3aa: CASSLGGREDEQFF

v_gene: TRBV7-9
j_gene: TRBJ2-3
d_gene: .
abundance: many
CDR3nt: TGTGCCAGCAGCTTAGAAGTTCGCCCACTCACAGATACGCAGTATTTT
CDR3aa: CASSLEVRPLTDTQYF

v_gene: TRBV5-1
j_gene: TRBJ1-1
d_gene: .
abundance: many
CDR3nt: TGCGCCAGCAGCTTGTACGGCAGGGAGTCTCCTGAAGCTTTCTTT
CDR3aa: CASSLYGRESPEAFF

v_gene: TRBV24-1
j_gene: TRBJ2-3
d_gene: TRBD2
abundance: .
CDR3nt: TGTGCCACCAGTGAGATAGCGGGAGATACGCAGTATTTT
CDR3aa: CATSEIAGDTQYF